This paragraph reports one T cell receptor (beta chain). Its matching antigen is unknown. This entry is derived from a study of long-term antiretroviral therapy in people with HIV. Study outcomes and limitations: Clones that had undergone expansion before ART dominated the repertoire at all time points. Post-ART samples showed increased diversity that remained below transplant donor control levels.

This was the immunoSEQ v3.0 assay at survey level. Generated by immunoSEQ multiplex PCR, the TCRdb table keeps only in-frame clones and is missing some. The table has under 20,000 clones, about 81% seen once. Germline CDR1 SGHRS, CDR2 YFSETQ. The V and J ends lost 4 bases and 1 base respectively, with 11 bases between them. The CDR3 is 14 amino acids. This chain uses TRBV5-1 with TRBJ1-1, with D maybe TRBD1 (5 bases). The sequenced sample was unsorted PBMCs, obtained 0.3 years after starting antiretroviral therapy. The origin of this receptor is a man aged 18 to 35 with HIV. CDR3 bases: TGCGCCAGCAGCGGAGATGGGGGGAACACTGAAGCTTTCTTT. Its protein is CASSGDGGNTEAFF.